The 14 T cell receptor beta chains below come from one sample, sequenced in a study of T cells in women clearing cervical HPV infection. Libraries were prepared by immunoSEQ multiplex PCR; TCRdb keeps only in-frame clonotypes and omits some of them. The sample has about 37,000 clones. The source material was blood buffy coat. The receptors derive from a woman between 18 and 69 years old with a cervical HPV16 infection that either progressed to CIN3+ or cleared (not recorded which).

In the case of this clone: The missing CDR3 end, 3 residues past where the read stops, is filled in from the germline J gene. This rearrangement joins TRBV28 to TRBJ1-5; TRBD1 might be the D (6 bases). The germline CDR1 and CDR2 sequences are MDHEN and SYDVKM. The CDR3 extends over 15 amino acids. The V and J ends lost 6 bases and 4 bases respectively, with 16 bases between them. The sequenced CDR3 bases are TGTGCCAGCAGCCCCCCAGGGGAAGGGAATCAGCCC. Its protein product is CASSPPGEGNQP. The full CDR3 sequence reads CASSPPGEGNQPQHF.

Remarks on this clone: The CDR3 is cut off 3 residues early in the read; its end comes from the germline J gene. V gene TRBV19 combines with J gene TRBJ2-7; 8 bases fit TRBD2. Germline CDR1 LNHDA, CDR2 SQIVND (reference sequence). The junction had 8 bases not matched to a gene; V was cut back by 4 bases and J by 0 bases. There are 16 residues in the CDR3. CDR3 DNA, as far as it was read: TGTGCCAGTAGTACACCAGCGGGAGCCTTCTCCTACGAG. It specifies CASSTPAGAFSYE. The whole CDR3 region reads CASSTPAGAFSYEQYF. Complete variable domain (other parts from reference TRBV19 and TRBJ2-7): DGGITQSPKYLFRKEGQNVTLSCEQNLNHDAMYWYRQDPGQGLRLIYYSQIVNDFQKGDIAEGYSVSREKKESFPLTVTSAQKNPTAFYLCASSTPAGAFSYEQYFGPGTRLTVT.

About this clone: The read gets to within 3 residues of the CDR3 end, and the germline J gene fills in the rest. The rearrangement uses TRBV7-9 and TRBJ2-1; D is perhaps TRBD1 (5 bases). The CDR3 is 15 amino acids. Per the germline V gene, CDR1 is SEHNR and CDR2 is FQNEAQ (reference sequence). V lost 5 bases, J lost 0 bases, and 11 bases lay in between. CDR3 bases read: TGTGCCAGCAGCGATGGACAAAGCTCCTACAATGAG. It yields the protein CASSDGQSSYNE. The whole CDR3 sequence is CASSDGQSSYNEQFF.

A word on this clone: The CDR3 end falls 3 residues outside the read, so it is completed with the germline J gene. The chain links TRBV4-1 to TRBJ2-3, with 12 bases lining up with TRBD1. J lost 4 bases, V lost 0 bases, and 5 bases had no gene match. This CDR3 has 17 amino acids. In germline, CDR1 is MGHRA, CDR2 YSYEKL. Partial CDR3 DNA: TGCGCCAGCAGCCAAGAGTGGGACAGGGGGCGTTCAGATACG. Its translation: CASSQEWDRGRSDT. The entire CDR3 reads CASSQEWDRGRSDTQYF.

Points on this clone: Read data end 3 residues before the CDR3 end; the end is taken from the germline J gene. The chain couples TRBV10-1 to TRBJ2-3; 7 bases agree with TRBD1. The CDR3 runs 13 residues. Trimming removed 8 bases from V and 1 base from J; junction bases left unmatched: 3. The germline V gene encodes CDR1 WNHNN and CDR2 SYGVQD (reference sequence). The part of the CDR3 DNA that was read is TGCGCCAGCGGACAGGCCGGCACAGATACG. It yields the protein CASGQAGTDT. The whole CDR3 reads CASGQAGTDTQYF.

Concerning this clone: From the germline J gene comes the end of the CDR3, since the read stops 3 residues before it. V gene TRBV6-2 or TRBV6-3 combines with J gene TRBJ2-1; TRBD2 agrees at 7 bases. Losses at the gene ends were 5 bases for V and 6 bases for J; bases not matched to a gene: 10. Germline-derived CDR1 and CDR2 are MNHEY and SVGEGT. This CDR3 spans 15 amino acids. The sequenced part of the CDR3 DNA is TGTGCCAGCAGTACCCGGGGGAGGGGTCTCAATGAG. Its protein product is CASSTRGRGLNE. The CDR3 reads in full as CASSTRGRGLNEQFF.

As concerns this clone: The read terminates 3 residues before the CDR3 end, so the remaining end is supplied by the germline J gene. V gene TRBV2 combines with J gene TRBJ2-1, with 9 positions matching TRBD2. Germline trimming cut 8 bases from V and 8 bases from J; bases unmatched to any gene: 4. The germline V gene has CDR1 SNHLY and CDR2 FYNNEI. The CDR3 is 12 residues long. CDR3 sequence: CASGLARDEQFF. Partial CDR3 DNA: TGTGCCAGCGGACTAGCGCGCGATGAG.

A word on this clone: The read ends 3 residues shy of where the CDR3 ends; the end is completed using the germline J gene. The chain uses TRBV5-1 and TRBJ2-1; tentatively, D is TRBD1 (6 bases). CDR1 SGHRS and CDR2 YFSETQ come from the germline V gene. This CDR3 is 17 amino acids long. Trimming took off 0 bases at V and 5 bases at J, with 18 bases between the two ends. The CDR3 region is CASSLGMGADPDNEQFF. The CDR3 DNA, read in part, is TGCGCCAGCAGCTTGGGGATGGGGGCCGACCCTGACAATGAG.

Notes on this clone: The sequenced fragment ends 3 residues before the CDR3 boundary, so the rest is inferred from the germline J gene. V and J are TRBV29-1 and TRBJ2-6; 7 bases fit TRBD1. V shed 6 bases, J shed 3 bases, and the junction held 2 bases outside the gene matches. From germline, CDR1 is SQVTM and CDR2 ANQGSEA. CDR3 size: 13 residues. The sequenced CDR3 bases are TGCAGCGTGACAGGGAGTGGGGCCAACGTC. Translating gives CSVTGSGANV. The full-length CDR3 reads as CSVTGSGANVLTF. Full variable domain (rest looked up from reference TRBV29-1 and TRBJ2-6): SAVISQKPSRDICQRGTSLTIQCQVDSQVTMMFWYRQQPGQSLTLIATANQGSEATYESGFVIDKFPISRPNLTFSTLTVSNMSPEDSSIYLCSVTGSGANVLTFGAGSRLTVL.

Comments on this clone: The read terminates 3 residues ahead of where the CDR3 ends, so the germline J gene completes it. This chain joins TRBV5-4 and TRBJ1-5, with 7 nucleotides matching TRBD1. The CDR3 has 14 residues. The germline V gene has CDR1 SGHNT and CDR2 YYREEE (reference sequence). After removal of 1 base from V and 6 bases from J, the junction contained 4 bases not matched to a gene. The CDR3 DNA, read in part, is TGTGCCAGCAGCTTGCACAGGGGAGGTCAGCCC. Translating gives CASSLHRGGQP. The whole CDR3 sequence reads CASSLHRGGQPQHF.

Worth noting for this clone: The read gets to within 3 residues of the CDR3 end, and the germline J gene fills in the rest. The V call is TRBV4-1, the J call TRBJ2-5; TRBD2 might be the D (5 bases). Germline V gene data show CDR1 as MGHRA and CDR2 as YSYEKL. V lost 5 bases and J 2 bases, leaving 15 bases between the germline ends. The CDR3 is made up of 15 amino acids. Incomplete CDR3 DNA: TGCGCCAGCAGCATCATTGAGGGCCGTCAAGAGACC. Protein product: CASSIIEGRQET. The entire CDR3 reads CASSIIEGRQETQYF.

With regard to this clone: The read ends 3 residues before the CDR3 terminus; that terminus is restored from the germline J gene. The chain recombines TRBV11-2 with TRBJ2-2; the D is unclear. Germline lookup yields CDR1 SGHAT and CDR2 FQNNGV. The CDR3 contains 12 residues. The sequenced part of the CDR3 DNA is TGTGCCAGCAGCTTAGCCCCTATGAAG. This gives the protein CASSLAPMK. The whole CDR3 reads CASSLAPMKLFF. The variable domain in full, completed from reference TRBV11-2 and TRBJ2-2, reads EAGVAQSPRYKIIEKRQSVAFWCNPISGHATLYWYQQILGQGPKLLIQFQNNGVVDDSQLPKDRFSAERLKGVDSTLKIQPAKLEDSAVYLCASSLAPMKLFFGEGSRLTVL.

Note on this clone: The CDR3 extends 3 residues past the end of the read, so its final part is completed from the germline J gene. The chain recombines TRBV7-9 with TRBJ1-6; 7 bases map to TRBD1. The CDR3 extends over 13 amino acids. The germline CDR1 and CDR2 sequences are SEHNR and FQNEAQ (reference sequence). The CDR3 sequence: CASSPNDRAPLHF. The sequenced part of the CDR3 DNA is TGTGCCAGCAGCCCGAACGACAGGGCGCCC. The full variable domain, in which reference TRBV7-9 and TRBJ1-6 provide the parts outside the CDR3, is DTGVSQNPRHKITKRGQNVTFRCDPISEHNRLYWYRQTLGQGPEFLTYFQNEAQLEKSRLLSDRFSAERPKGSFSTLEIQRTEQGDSAMYLCASSPNDRAPLHFGNGTRLTVT.

This clone is labeled medium-sized based on frequency. The read finishes 3 residues shy of the CDR3 end, and the germline J gene is used to complete it. The genes are TRBV7-7 and TRBJ2-3; D not certain. Trimming shortened V by 5 bases and J by 1 base, and 4 bases separated the two germline ends. CDR3 size: 12 residues. Germline CDR1 reads SSHAT; CDR2 reads FNYEAQ (reference sequence). CDR3 bases read: TGTGCCAGCAGCCGTTGCACAGATACG. It specifies CASSRCTDT. The full CDR3 protein reads CASSRCTDTQYF.